Listed below are T cell receptor beta chains from one sample, sequenced in a study of sequential checkpoint blockade in melanoma. Produced via immunoSEQ multiplex PCR; TCRdb's table is partial and in-frame only. The repertoire has some 10,000 clones, 73% of them found once; the top ten carry more than 35%. This specimen was CD8+ T cells sorted from blood (inferred from file names), taken from a patient given nivolumab and ipilimumab in sequence. These receptors were obtained from a human donor with melanoma. CDR3s include the opening cysteine and the closing phenylalanine or tryptophan.

CDR3: CASSGSYNEQFF
length: 12
J: TRBJ2-1
V: TRBV7-9

CDR3: CASSYRQGGGELFF
length: 14
J: TRBJ2-2
V: TRBV6-5

CDR3: CASRSDSGTKNIQYF
length: 15
J: TRBJ2-4
V: TRBV2

CDR3: CASSRGTGGDEQFF
length: 14
J: TRBJ2-1
V: TRBV7-9

CDR3: CASSFTFFDTGEQYF
length: 15
J: TRBJ2-7
V: TRBV18

CDR3: CASSMGLLGYTF
length: 12
J: TRBJ1-2
V: TRBV19

CDR3: CASSVERQPYNEQFF
length: 15
J: TRBJ2-1
V: TRBV9

CDR3: CASSLDNYNEQFF
length: 13
J: TRBJ2-1
V: TRBV7-7

CDR3: CASSLGRVRNQPQHF
length: 15
J: TRBJ1-5
V: TRBV5-7

CDR3: CASSLNRGGADTQYF
length: 15
J: TRBJ2-3
V: TRBV7-3

CDR3: CASSGDRIANYGYTF
length: 15
J: TRBJ1-2
V: TRBV9

CDR3: CASSQDETTSGGYEQYF
length: 17
J: TRBJ2-7
V: TRBV27

CDR3: CASSQQGAVNTEAFF
length: 15
J: TRBJ1-1
V: TRBV14

CDR3: CASSEGAMGNQPQHF
length: 15
J: TRBJ1-5
V: TRBV9

CDR3: CAVAGRRHEQYF
length: 12
J: TRBJ2-7
V: TRBV27

CDR3: CSVTDMNTEAFF
length: 12
J: TRBJ1-1
V: TRBV29-1

CDR3: CASSSRQGREAFF
length: 13
J: TRBJ1-1
V: TRBV7-9

CDR3: CASSDPRDRAYEQYF
length: 15
J: -
V: TRBV6-1

CDR3: CASSDSSGGANEQFF
length: 15
J: TRBJ2-1
V: TRBV6-4

CDR3: CASSAQGRNEKLFF
length: 14
J: TRBJ1-4
V: TRBV9

CDR3: CASSHPGAGGQYEQYF
length: 16
J: TRBJ2-7
V: TRBV4-1

CDR3: CATSVGTGSSYEQYF
length: 15
J: TRBJ2-7
V: TRBV15

CDR3: CASSYGGPPYNEQFF
length: 15
J: TRBJ2-1
V: TRBV7-6

CDR3: CASSVDGEPDTQYF
length: 14
J: TRBJ2-3
V: TRBV9

CDR3: CASGAGYSNQPQHF
length: 14
J: TRBJ1-5
V: TRBV27

CDR3: CASSSGAGAYEQYF
length: 14
J: TRBJ2-7
V: TRBV7-2

CDR3: CSVDGGTEAFF
length: 11
J: TRBJ1-1
V: TRBV29-1

CDR3: CASSFGMAVEQYF
length: 13
J: TRBJ2-7
V: TRBV7-9

CDR3: CASSWDSAYNEQFF
length: 14
J: TRBJ2-1
V: TRBV7-9

CDR3: CASGNYRGEEQFF
length: 13
J: TRBJ2-1
V: TRBV6-5

CDR3: CAWTPGQGYYEQYF
length: 14
J: TRBJ2-7
V: TRBV30

CDR3: CASSSSGEPIYGYTF
length: 15
J: TRBJ1-2
V: TRBV6-5

CDR3: CASSPSSYNEQFF
length: 13
J: TRBJ2-1
V: TRBV7-9

CDR3: CASSLGGRDHTQYF
length: 14
J: TRBJ2-3
V: TRBV7-7

CDR3: CASSTPRGPVMVVDTQYF
length: 18
J: TRBJ2-3
V: TRBV9

CDR3: CATSRGGFNQPQHF
length: 14
J: TRBJ1-5
V: TRBV15

CDR3: CASSSTVTGLGEQYF
length: 15
J: TRBJ2-7
V: TRBV6-6

CDR3: CASGTTGGAGGYTF
length: 14
J: TRBJ1-2
V: TRBV9

CDR3: CASGDTDGTQYF
length: 12
J: TRBJ2-5
V: TRBV6-4

CDR3: CASSPFFLAGGYEQYF
length: 16
J: TRBJ2-7
V: TRBV19